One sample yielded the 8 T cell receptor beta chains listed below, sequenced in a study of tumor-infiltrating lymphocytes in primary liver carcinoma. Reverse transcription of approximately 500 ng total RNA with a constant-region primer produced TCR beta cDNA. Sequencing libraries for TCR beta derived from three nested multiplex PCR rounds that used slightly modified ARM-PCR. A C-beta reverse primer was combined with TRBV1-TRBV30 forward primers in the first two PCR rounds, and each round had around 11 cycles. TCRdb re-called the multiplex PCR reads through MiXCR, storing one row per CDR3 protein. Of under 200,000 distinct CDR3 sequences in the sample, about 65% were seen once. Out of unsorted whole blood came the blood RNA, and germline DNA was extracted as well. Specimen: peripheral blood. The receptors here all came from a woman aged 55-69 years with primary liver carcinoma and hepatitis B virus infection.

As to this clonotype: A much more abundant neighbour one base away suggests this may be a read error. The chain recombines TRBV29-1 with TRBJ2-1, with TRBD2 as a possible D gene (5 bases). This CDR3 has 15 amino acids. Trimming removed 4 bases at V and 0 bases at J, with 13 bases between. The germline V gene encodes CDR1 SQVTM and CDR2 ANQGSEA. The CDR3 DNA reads TGCAGCGTTGGGGGTGTCGGGATCTCCTACAATGAGCAGTTCTTC. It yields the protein CSVGGVGISYNEQFF.

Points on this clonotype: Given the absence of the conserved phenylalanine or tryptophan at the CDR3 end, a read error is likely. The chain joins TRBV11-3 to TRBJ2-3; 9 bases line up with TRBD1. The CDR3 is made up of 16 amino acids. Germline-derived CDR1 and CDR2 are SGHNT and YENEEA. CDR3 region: CASSIEAGTGSDTQYI. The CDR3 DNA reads TGTGCCAGCAGCATAGAAGCGGGGACAGGGTCAGATACGCAGTATATT.

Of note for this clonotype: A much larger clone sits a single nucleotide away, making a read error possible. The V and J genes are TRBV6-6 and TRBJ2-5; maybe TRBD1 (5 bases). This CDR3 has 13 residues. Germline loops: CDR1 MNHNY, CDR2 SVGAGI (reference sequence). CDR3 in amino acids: CVSIRGYQETQYF. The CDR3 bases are TGTGTCAGCATAAGGGGCTACCAAGAGACCCAGTACTTC.

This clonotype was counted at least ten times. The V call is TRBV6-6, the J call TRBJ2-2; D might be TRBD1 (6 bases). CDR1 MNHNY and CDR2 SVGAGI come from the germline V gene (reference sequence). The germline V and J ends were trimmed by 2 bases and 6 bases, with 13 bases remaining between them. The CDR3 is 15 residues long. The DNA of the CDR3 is TGTGCCAGCAGTTACGGGGCAGGGGTCGCCGGGGAGCTGTTTTTT. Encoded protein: CASSYGAGVAGELFF.

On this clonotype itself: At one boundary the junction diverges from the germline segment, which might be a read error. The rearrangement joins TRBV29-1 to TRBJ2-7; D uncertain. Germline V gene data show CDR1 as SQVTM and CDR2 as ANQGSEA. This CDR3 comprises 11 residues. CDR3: CSALRLGEQCF. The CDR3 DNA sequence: TGCAGTGCCCTGAGGCTAGGCGAGCAGTGCTTC.

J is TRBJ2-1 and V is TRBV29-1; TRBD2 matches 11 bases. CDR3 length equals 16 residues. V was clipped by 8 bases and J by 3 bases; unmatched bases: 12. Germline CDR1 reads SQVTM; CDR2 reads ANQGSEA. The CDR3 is CSTGGTGTSGYNEQFF. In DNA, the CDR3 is TGCAGCACTGGGGGCACCGGGACTAGCGGCTACAATGAGCAGTTCTTC.

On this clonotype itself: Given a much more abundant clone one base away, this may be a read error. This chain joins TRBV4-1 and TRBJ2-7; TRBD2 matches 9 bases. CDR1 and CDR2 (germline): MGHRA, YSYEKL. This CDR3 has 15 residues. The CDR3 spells CANSQEGLAGYEQYF. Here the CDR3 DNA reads TGCGCCAACAGCCAAGAAGGGCTAGCGGGATACGAGCAGTACTTC.

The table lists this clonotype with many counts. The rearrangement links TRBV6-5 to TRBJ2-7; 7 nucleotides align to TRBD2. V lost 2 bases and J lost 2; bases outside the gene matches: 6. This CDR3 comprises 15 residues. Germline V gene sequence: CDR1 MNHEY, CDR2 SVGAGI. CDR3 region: CASSYNERGPYEQYF. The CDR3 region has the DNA TGTGCCAGCAGTTACAATGAGCGGGGTCCCTACGAGCAGTACTTC.